A single sample is the source of the 15 T cell receptor beta chains below, sequenced in a study of T cells after yellow fever vaccination. MiXCR, run by TCRdb on the 5' RACE reads, gives a single entry per CDR3 protein. The repertoire has around 300,000 distinct CDR3 sequences, around 13% of them found once; the top ten carry around 0.55%. This specimen was CD4+ T cells sorted from PBMCs, taken 45 days after the yellow fever booster vaccination. The receptors come from a man between 25 and 39 years old who received the YFV17D yellow fever vaccine.

This clonotype was detected once. The chain links TRBV2 to TRBJ2-1, with TRBD2 matching 13 bases. J lost 5 bases, V lost 6 bases, and 4 bases had no gene match. This CDR3 is built from 15 residues. Looked up from germline, CDR1 is SNHLY and CDR2 is FYNNEI. In DNA, the CDR3 is TGTGCCAGCAGCCGGACTAGCGGGAGTCACAATGAGCAGTTCTTC. Translation gives CASSRTSGSHNEQFF. The complete variable domain, with remaining parts taken from reference TRBV2 and TRBJ2-1, reads EPEVTQTPSHQVTQMGQEVILRCVPISNHLYFYWYRQILGQKVEFLVSFYNNEISEKSEIFDDQFSVERPDGSNFTLKIRSTKLEDSAMYFCASSRTSGSHNEQFFGPGTRLTVL.

This clonotype came up many times. This chain uses TRBV27 with TRBJ2-7; 9 bases line up with TRBD1. With V trimmed by 6 bases and J by 4 bases, 13 bases remained unmatched. Per the germline V gene, CDR1 is MNHEY and CDR2 is SMNVEV (reference sequence). The CDR3 has 16 amino acids. CDR3 loop: CASSRPADRGMYEQYF. The CDR3 DNA sequence: TGTGCCAGCAGCCGCCCAGCGGACAGGGGAATGTACGAGCAGTACTTC.

The chain is built from TRBV11-2 and TRBJ2-7; possibly TRBD1 for D (6 bases). The CDR3 consists of 12 residues. Trimming pared 5 bases from V and 10 bases from J, leaving 15 bases between. The germline V gene has CDR1 SGHAT and CDR2 FQNNGV. CDR3 protein: CASSPLGQKQYF. In nucleotides, the CDR3 is TGTGCCAGCAGCCCGCTTGGACAGAAACAGTACTTC.

The chain recombines TRBV6-2 or TRBV6-3 with TRBJ2-1; D is uncertain. CDR1 is MNHEY, CDR2 SVGEGT, per germline. The CDR3 has 17 residues. The V gene lost 5 bases and the J gene lost 4 bases, with 21 bases spanning the gap. CDR3 region: CASSNGALVRVYNEQFF. The CDR3 nucleotides are TGTGCCAGCAGTAACGGAGCGCTAGTCCGGGTATACAATGAGCAGTTCTTC.

Only a few counts were recorded for this clonotype. This sequence joins TRBV7-2 and TRBJ2-7; 13 bases match TRBD2. The V gene's germline CDR1 is SGHTA and CDR2 FQGNSA. Trimming took 4 bases from V and 4 from J; bases not matched to a gene: 4. There are 15 residues in the CDR3. The CDR3 loop is CASSSPTSGRYEQYF. CDR3 nucleotide sequence: TGTGCCAGCAGCTCACCGACTAGCGGGAGGTACGAGCAGTACTTC.

This clonotype has only a few counts. The gene calls are TRBV7-2 and TRBJ2-7, with 10 bases that match TRBD2. Germline V gene data show CDR1 as SGHTA and CDR2 as FQGNSA. Trimming took 4 bases from V and 4 from J; bases not matched to a gene: 7. The CDR3 has 15 residues. In DNA, the CDR3 is TGTGCCAGCAGCTCCCGTCTAGCGGGAGAATACGAGCAGTACTTC. Amino acid sequence: CASSSRLAGEYEQYF.

This clonotype was seen many times. This chain connects TRBV12-3 or TRBV12-4 to TRBJ1-6; D uncertain. The length of the CDR3 is 13 residues. Trimming removed 2 bases at V and 7 bases at J, with 6 bases between. CDR3 DNA sequence: TGTGCCAGCAGTTTAACGGAGAATTCACCCCTCCACTTT. Translating it yields CASSLTENSPLHF.

The rearrangement joins TRBV20-1 to TRBJ2-7; 8 bases map to TRBD2. CDR3 size: 15 residues. The germline gives CDR1 DFQATT, CDR2 SNEGSKA (reference sequence). V lost 5 bases and J lost 0; bases outside the gene matches: 9. The CDR3: CSAVPSGRRSYEQYF. The CDR3 region has the DNA TGCAGTGCTGTACCTAGCGGGCGCCGCTCCTACGAGCAGTACTTC.

This clonotype has just a few counts. This sequence joins TRBV5-1 and TRBJ2-5; possibly TRBD2 for D (6 bases). Germline CDR1 is SGHRS and CDR2 is YFSETQ. The CDR3 is 13 residues long. V gave up 4 bases and J gave up 5 bases, with 12 bases separating them. As DNA, the CDR3 is TGCGCCAGCAGCCCTTCGGGGGAGGAGACCCAGTACTTC. Translating it yields CASSPSGEETQYF.

V is TRBV9 and J is TRBJ1-3; D is uncertain. Germline lookup yields CDR1 SGDLS and CDR2 YYNGEE. Trimming pared 2 bases from V and 1 base from J, leaving 10 bases between. CDR3 length: 15 residues. The CDR3 DNA reads TGTGCCAGCAGCGTCAACGTTCGGTCTGGAAACACCATATATTTT. Translated, it gives CASSVNVRSGNTIYF. The full variable domain, completed using reference TRBV9 and TRBJ1-3, is DSGVTQTPKHLITATGQRVTLRCSPRSGDLSVYWYQQSLDQGLQFLIQYYNGEERAKGNILERFSAQQFPDLHSELNLSSLELGDSALYFCASSVNVRSGNTIYFGEGSWLTVV.

The chain combines TRBV12-5 with TRBJ2-2, with no clear D. Germline CDR1 LGHNT, CDR2 FRNRAP. Trimming left V 1 base short and J 4 bases short, with 10 bases between. The CDR3 consists of 15 residues. In nucleotides, the CDR3 is TGTGCTAGTGGTTTGGGGTCAGGCGGCACCGGGGAGCTGTTTTTT. This codes for CASGLGSGGTGELFF.

V gene TRBV5-1 combines with J gene TRBJ2-3, with TRBD2 identical over 10 bases. There are 14 residues in the CDR3. Unmatched junction bases numbered 3, after V lost 7 bases and J lost 1 base. Germline CDR1 SGHRS, CDR2 YFSETQ. CDR3 sequence: CASWTSGRTDTQYF. The CDR3 DNA is TGCGCCAGCTGGACTAGCGGCCGCACAGATACGCAGTATTTT.

The chain recombines TRBV28 with TRBJ2-7; the D is unclear. The CDR3 is made up of 15 amino acids. Trimming shortened V by 7 bases and J by 2 bases, and 18 bases separated the two germline ends. Germline lookup yields CDR1 MDHEN and CDR2 SYDVKM. CDR3 bases: TGTGCCAGCAAGCCTGCAGGCGTGAAAGCCTACGAGCAGTACTTC. This encodes CASKPAGVKAYEQYF.

This clonotype was recorded a few times. The CDR3 bases are TGTGCCAGCAGCCAAGATCGCAGTTTGAACACTGAAGCTTTCTTT. Protein sequence: CASSQDRSLNTEAFF. This sequence joins TRBV14 and TRBJ1-1; D is ambiguous. V gave up 0 bases and J gave up 0 bases, with 8 bases separating them. The CDR3 consists of 15 residues. Germline CDR1 reads SGHDN; CDR2 reads FVKESK.

The J gene is TRBJ2-2, the V gene TRBV3-1; perhaps D is TRBD1 or TRBD2 (5 bases each). Germline V gives CDR1 LGHDT, CDR2 YNNKEL (reference sequence). This CDR3 is 14 amino acids long. V dropped 7 bases and J dropped 4 bases, with 13 bases sitting between them. The CDR3 protein is CASTHRGVTGELFF. CDR3 bases: TGTGCCAGCACCCATCGAGGGGTCACCGGGGAGCTGTTTTTT.